This is a list of T cell receptor beta chains from one sample in a study of cytomegalovirus exposure and HLA in healthy donors. TCRdb's copy holds only in-frame clones and misses some; the assay was immunoSEQ multiplex PCR. The table has about 160,000 clones, about three quarters seen once; the top ten hold 0.85% to 1%. The sample was PBMCs. The receptors shown here come from a woman aged 45-65 years in good health and CMV-seropositive. Each CDR3 is given with its conserved first and last residue. The D gene is left open where the match is weak. Only part of the rows carry a size: once, few, many, or a class if the clone is expanded.

cdr3_length: 14; d_call: TRBD1; clone_size: -; v_call: TRBV2; j_call: TRBJ2-7; cdr3_aa: CASSLRQGVYEQYF; cdr3_nt: TGTGCCAGCAGCCTCAGACAGGGGGTCTACGAGCAGTACTTC
cdr3_length: 15; d_call: TRBD1; clone_size: -; v_call: TRBV4-1; j_call: TRBJ1-2; cdr3_aa: CASSQTGRTNYGYTF; cdr3_nt: TGCGCCAGCAGCCAGACAGGGAGAACTAACTATGGCTACACCTTC
cdr3_length: 15; d_call: -; clone_size: -; v_call: TRBV15; j_call: TRBJ2-1; cdr3_aa: CATSRDRMAPKEQFF; cdr3_nt: TGTGCCACCAGCAGAGATCGTATGGCCCCCAAGGAGCAGTTCTTC
cdr3_length: 14; d_call: TRBD1; clone_size: -; v_call: TRBV5-8; j_call: TRBJ2-5; cdr3_aa: CASSPTGTEETQYF; cdr3_nt: TGTGCCAGCAGCCCGACAGGGACGGAAGAGACCCAGTACTTC
cdr3_length: 14; d_call: -; clone_size: few; v_call: TRBV6-5; j_call: TRBJ1-3; cdr3_aa: CASSRSGSGNTIYF; cdr3_nt: TGTGCCAGCAGTCGATCGGGCTCTGGAAACACCATATATTTT
cdr3_length: 14; d_call: TRBD1; clone_size: few; v_call: TRBV18; j_call: TRBJ1-1; cdr3_aa: CASSPGQGNTEAFF; cdr3_nt: TGTGCCAGCTCACCCGGACAGGGGAACACTGAAGCTTTCTTT
cdr3_length: 15; d_call: TRBD2; clone_size: -; v_call: TRBV14; j_call: TRBJ2-3; cdr3_aa: CASSQTSGRTDTQYF; cdr3_nt: TGTGCCAGCAGCCAAACTAGCGGGAGAACAGATACGCAGTATTTT
cdr3_length: 15; d_call: TRBD1; clone_size: -; v_call: TRBV14; j_call: TRBJ1-3; cdr3_aa: CASSLGQGSGNTIYF; cdr3_nt: TGTGCCAGCAGCCTAGGACAGGGCTCTGGAAACACCATATATTTT
cdr3_length: 15; d_call: -; clone_size: -; v_call: TRBV28; j_call: TRBJ1-1; cdr3_aa: CASSAATAPATEAFF; cdr3_nt: TGTGCCAGCAGCGCTGCTACAGCCCCCGCCACTGAAGCTTTCTTT
cdr3_length: 15; d_call: TRBD2; clone_size: -; v_call: TRBV11-2; j_call: TRBJ2-5; cdr3_aa: CASSLGAGVVETQYF; cdr3_nt: TGTGCCAGCAGCTTAGGTGCGGGGGTGGTAGAGACCCAGTACTTC
cdr3_length: 13; d_call: -; clone_size: -; v_call: TRBV29-1; j_call: TRBJ2-3; cdr3_aa: CSVVTDFRDTQYF; cdr3_nt: TGCAGCGTTGTGACGGACTTCCGAGATACGCAGTATTTT
cdr3_length: 15; d_call: TRBD1; clone_size: -; v_call: TRBV5-1; j_call: TRBJ2-1; cdr3_aa: CASSLTGSSYNEQFF; cdr3_nt: TGCGCCAGCAGCCTGACAGGGAGCTCCTACAATGAGCAGTTCTTC
cdr3_length: 13; d_call: -; clone_size: -; v_call: TRBV2; j_call: TRBJ2-5; cdr3_aa: CASSLNREETQYF; cdr3_nt: TGTGCCAGCAGTTTAAACAGGGAAGAGACCCAGTACTTC
cdr3_length: 14; d_call: -; clone_size: once; v_call: TRBV25-1; j_call: TRBJ1-2; cdr3_aa: CASSESTGPYPYTF; cdr3_nt: TGTGCCAGCAGTGAATCAACAGGGCCCTATCCCTACACCTTC
cdr3_length: 17; d_call: TRBD1; clone_size: once; v_call: TRBV27; j_call: TRBJ1-3; cdr3_aa: CASSLFAGGAVGNTIYF; cdr3_nt: TGTGCCAGCAGTTTATTTGCAGGGGGCGCGGTGGGAAACACCATATATTTT
cdr3_length: 15; d_call: -; clone_size: -; v_call: TRBV30; j_call: TRBJ2-5; cdr3_aa: CAWSPRGARRETQYF; cdr3_nt: TGTGCCTGGAGTCCCCGGGGGGCACGGCGAGAGACCCAGTACTTC
cdr3_length: 13; d_call: TRBD1; clone_size: -; v_call: TRBV6-1; j_call: TRBJ2-5; cdr3_aa: CASSGTGRETQYF; cdr3_nt: TGTGCCAGCAGTGGGACAGGGAGGGAGACCCAGTACTTC
cdr3_length: 13; d_call: -; clone_size: -; v_call: TRBV29-1; j_call: TRBJ1-4; cdr3_aa: CSVGEGQGEKLFF; cdr3_nt: TGCAGCGTTGGGGAGGGGCAGGGTGAAAAACTGTTTTTT
cdr3_length: 14; d_call: TRBD1; clone_size: -; v_call: TRBV7-9; j_call: TRBJ2-7; cdr3_aa: CASSRTGSTYEQYF; cdr3_nt: TGTGCCAGCAGCCGGACAGGATCCACCTACGAGCAGTACTTC
cdr3_length: 13; d_call: -; clone_size: few; v_call: TRBV28; j_call: TRBJ2-7; cdr3_aa: CASSLGQNYEQYF; cdr3_nt: TGTGCCAGCAGTTTAGGACAGAACTACGAGCAGTACTTC
cdr3_length: 15; d_call: -; clone_size: -; v_call: TRBV7-2; j_call: TRBJ1-1; cdr3_aa: CASSPDGVWNTEAFF; cdr3_nt: TGTGCCAGCAGCCCAGACGGGGTTTGGAACACTGAAGCTTTCTTT
cdr3_length: 15; d_call: TRBD2; clone_size: -; v_call: TRBV9; j_call: TRBJ2-3; cdr3_aa: CASTFYAGGSDTQYF; cdr3_nt: TGTGCCAGCACCTTCTATGCGGGAGGGTCAGATACGCAGTATTTT
cdr3_length: 15; d_call: -; clone_size: -; v_call: TRBV4-1; j_call: TRBJ1-1; cdr3_aa: CASSQDDVGATEAFF; cdr3_nt: TGCGCCAGCAGCCAAGATGATGTGGGGGCCACTGAAGCTTTCTTT
cdr3_length: 14; d_call: -; clone_size: few; v_call: TRBV15; j_call: TRBJ2-7; cdr3_aa: CATSRDRRTYEQYF; cdr3_nt: TGTGCCACCAGCAGAGATCGCAGGACCTACGAGCAGTACTTC
cdr3_length: 13; d_call: TRBD1; clone_size: few; v_call: TRBV30; j_call: TRBJ2-7; cdr3_aa: CAWRAGGFGEQYF; cdr3_nt: TGTGCCTGGAGGGCAGGGGGATTTGGGGAGCAGTACTTC
cdr3_length: 13; d_call: -; clone_size: -; v_call: TRBV18; j_call: TRBJ1-1; cdr3_aa: CASSPRENTEAFF; cdr3_nt: TGTGCCAGCTCACCCCGGGAGAACACTGAAGCTTTCTTT
cdr3_length: 21; d_call: -; clone_size: few; v_call: TRBV6-1; j_call: TRBJ2-5; cdr3_aa: CASSELGSEWNYLTGQETQYF; cdr3_nt: TGTGCCAGCAGTGAACTAGGATCCGAGTGGAACTACCTCACAGGACAAGAGACCCAGTACTTC
cdr3_length: 16; d_call: -; clone_size: -; v_call: TRBV9; j_call: TRBJ1-1; cdr3_aa: CASSAATGDQNTEAFF; cdr3_nt: TGTGCCAGCAGCGCCGCGACGGGGGATCAGAACACTGAAGCTTTCTTT
cdr3_length: 16; d_call: TRBD1; clone_size: once; v_call: TRBV7-2; j_call: TRBJ1-3; cdr3_aa: CASSLGLGQGGYTIYF; cdr3_nt: TGTGCCAGCAGCTTAGGACTCGGACAGGGTGGTTACACCATATATTTT
cdr3_length: 13; d_call: -; clone_size: -; v_call: TRBV5-1; j_call: TRBJ2-1; cdr3_aa: CASSLVVGGPLFF; cdr3_nt: TGCGCCAGCAGCTTGGTTGTGGGGGGGCCCCTGTTCTTC
cdr3_length: 15; d_call: TRBD2; clone_size: -; v_call: TRBV9; j_call: TRBJ2-5; cdr3_aa: CASSFDGGYQETQYF; cdr3_nt: TGTGCCAGCAGTTTTGACGGGGGGTACCAAGAGACCCAGTACTTC
cdr3_length: 15; d_call: TRBD1; clone_size: -; v_call: TRBV14; j_call: TRBJ2-3; cdr3_aa: CASSQQQGRRDTQYF; cdr3_nt: TGTGCCAGCAGCCAGCAACAGGGGCGCAGAGATACGCAGTATTTT
cdr3_length: 14; d_call: -; clone_size: -; v_call: TRBV6-1; j_call: TRBJ1-2; cdr3_aa: CASTRSWGGYGYTF; cdr3_nt: TGTGCCAGCACCCGGAGTTGGGGGGGCTATGGCTACACCTTC
cdr3_length: 13; d_call: -; clone_size: -; v_call: TRBV28; j_call: TRBJ2-1; cdr3_aa: CASMVAAPNEQFF; cdr3_nt: TGTGCCAGCATGGTAGCGGCCCCCAATGAGCAGTTCTTC
cdr3_length: 12; d_call: -; clone_size: -; v_call: TRBV27; j_call: TRBJ2-7; cdr3_aa: CASSPTGYEQYF; cdr3_nt: TGTGCCAGCAGTCCAACGGGCTACGAGCAGTACTTC
cdr3_length: 13; d_call: -; clone_size: -; v_call: TRBV18; j_call: TRBJ2-5; cdr3_aa: CASSPAGQETQYF; cdr3_nt: TGTGCCAGCTCACCTGCAGGGCAAGAGACCCAGTACTTC
cdr3_length: 19; d_call: TRBD1; clone_size: -; v_call: TRBV28; j_call: TRBJ1-6; cdr3_aa: CASNPGTGARSRYNSPLHF; cdr3_nt: TGTGCCAGCAACCCCGGGACAGGGGCTCGAAGCCGATATAATTCCCCCCTCCACTTT
cdr3_length: 15; d_call: -; clone_size: -; v_call: TRBV6-5; j_call: TRBJ2-1; cdr3_aa: CASSRQGPSYNEQFF; cdr3_nt: TGTGCCAGCAGCCGCCAGGGTCCCTCCTACAATGAGCAGTTCTTC
cdr3_length: 14; d_call: TRBD2; clone_size: few; v_call: TRBV10-3; j_call: TRBJ2-1; cdr3_aa: CAISPGLDYNEQFF; cdr3_nt: TGTGCCATCAGCCCGGGACTAGACTACAATGAGCAGTTCTTC
cdr3_length: 14; d_call: TRBD1; clone_size: -; v_call: TRBV29-1; j_call: TRBJ1-6; cdr3_aa: CSDFTGGKNSPLHF; cdr3_nt: TGCAGCGACTTTACAGGGGGGAAAAATTCACCCCTCCACTTT
cdr3_length: 14; d_call: -; clone_size: few; v_call: TRBV5-4; j_call: TRBJ1-5; cdr3_aa: CASSLGGGRQPQHF; cdr3_nt: TGTGCCAGCAGCCTGGGAGGGGGACGACAGCCCCAGCATTTT
cdr3_length: 17; d_call: TRBD2; clone_size: -; v_call: TRBV5-4; j_call: TRBJ2-3; cdr3_aa: CASSFDRRGDLTDTQYF; cdr3_nt: TGTGCCAGCAGCTTTGATCGGCGGGGGGACCTCACAGATACGCAGTATTTT
cdr3_length: 15; d_call: TRBD1; clone_size: -; v_call: TRBV7-9; j_call: TRBJ2-5; cdr3_aa: CASSRPDRGPETQYF; cdr3_nt: TGTGCCAGCAGCCGCCCCGACAGGGGGCCAGAGACCCAGTACTTC
cdr3_length: 15; d_call: -; clone_size: -; v_call: TRBV25-1; j_call: TRBJ2-5; cdr3_aa: CASSLGWAGLETQYF; cdr3_nt: TGTGCCAGCTCACTAGGCTGGGCCGGTTTGGAGACCCAGTACTTC
cdr3_length: 15; d_call: -; clone_size: -; v_call: TRBV19; j_call: TRBJ1-5; cdr3_aa: CASSIPLYDNQPQHF; cdr3_nt: TGTGCCAGTAGTATACCCCTATACGATAATCAGCCCCAGCATTTT
cdr3_length: 15; d_call: -; clone_size: -; v_call: TRBV4-3; j_call: TRBJ1-6; cdr3_aa: CASSQAFQVNSPLHF; cdr3_nt: TGCGCCAGCAGCCAAGCTTTCCAGGTTAATTCACCCCTCCACTTT
cdr3_length: 15; d_call: TRBD1; clone_size: -; v_call: TRBV5-1; j_call: TRBJ2-5; cdr3_aa: CASRQTGGLRETQYF; cdr3_nt: TGCGCCAGCAGACAGACAGGGGGCCTACGGGAGACCCAGTACTTC
cdr3_length: 15; d_call: TRBD1; clone_size: few; v_call: TRBV19; j_call: TRBJ2-1; cdr3_aa: CASTPRDRLYNEQFF; cdr3_nt: TGTGCCAGTACCCCCCGGGACAGGCTCTACAATGAGCAGTTCTTC
cdr3_length: 14; d_call: -; clone_size: -; v_call: TRBV7-2; j_call: TRBJ1-1; cdr3_aa: CASSLAGVNTEAFF; cdr3_nt: TGTGCCAGCAGCCTGGCAGGGGTTAACACTGAAGCTTTCTTT
cdr3_length: 19; d_call: TRBD2; clone_size: -; v_call: TRBV7-2; j_call: TRBJ2-1; cdr3_aa: CASSLLGGRARSSYNEQFF; cdr3_nt: TGTGCCAGCAGCTTACTTGGCGGGAGGGCCAGGAGCTCCTACAATGAGCAGTTCTTC